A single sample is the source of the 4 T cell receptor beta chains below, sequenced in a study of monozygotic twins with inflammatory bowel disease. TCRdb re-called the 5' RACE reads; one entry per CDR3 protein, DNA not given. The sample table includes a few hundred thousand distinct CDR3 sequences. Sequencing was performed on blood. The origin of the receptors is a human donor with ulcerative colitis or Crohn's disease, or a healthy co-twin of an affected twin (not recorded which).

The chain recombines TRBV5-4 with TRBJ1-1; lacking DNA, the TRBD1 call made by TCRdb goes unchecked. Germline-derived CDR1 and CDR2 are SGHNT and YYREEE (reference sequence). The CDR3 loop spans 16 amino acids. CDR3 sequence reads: CASSLGAGTKNTEAFF. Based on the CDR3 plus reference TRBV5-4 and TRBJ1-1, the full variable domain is ETGVTQSPTHLIKTRGQQVTLRCSSQSGHNTVSWYQQALGQGPQFIFQYYREEENGRGNFPPRFSGLQFPNYSSELNVNALELDDSALYLCASSLGAGTKNTEAFFGQGTRLTVV.

The CDR3 reads CASSPRVKNTEAFF. The chain links TRBV19 to TRBJ1-1; TCRdb reports TRBD1, a call that lacks DNA to check it against. The CDR3 spans 14 residues. The germline V gene encodes CDR1 LNHDA and CDR2 SQIVND (reference sequence). The variable domain in full, with the rest retrieved from reference TRBV19 and TRBJ1-1, is DGGITQSPKYLFRKEGQNVTLSCEQNLNHDAMYWYRQDPGQGLRLIYYSQIVNDFQKGDIAEGYSVSREKKESFPLTVTSAQKNPTAFYLCASSPRVKNTEAFFGQGTRLTVV.

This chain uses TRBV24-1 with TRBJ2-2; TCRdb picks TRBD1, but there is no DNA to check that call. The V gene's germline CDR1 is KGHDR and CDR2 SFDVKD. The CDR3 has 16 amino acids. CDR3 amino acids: CATSDTDRGDTGELFF.

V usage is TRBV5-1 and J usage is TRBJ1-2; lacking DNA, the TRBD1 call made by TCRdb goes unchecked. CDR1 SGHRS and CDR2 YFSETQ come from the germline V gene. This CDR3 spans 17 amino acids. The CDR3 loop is CASSGRTGGPPNHGYTF.